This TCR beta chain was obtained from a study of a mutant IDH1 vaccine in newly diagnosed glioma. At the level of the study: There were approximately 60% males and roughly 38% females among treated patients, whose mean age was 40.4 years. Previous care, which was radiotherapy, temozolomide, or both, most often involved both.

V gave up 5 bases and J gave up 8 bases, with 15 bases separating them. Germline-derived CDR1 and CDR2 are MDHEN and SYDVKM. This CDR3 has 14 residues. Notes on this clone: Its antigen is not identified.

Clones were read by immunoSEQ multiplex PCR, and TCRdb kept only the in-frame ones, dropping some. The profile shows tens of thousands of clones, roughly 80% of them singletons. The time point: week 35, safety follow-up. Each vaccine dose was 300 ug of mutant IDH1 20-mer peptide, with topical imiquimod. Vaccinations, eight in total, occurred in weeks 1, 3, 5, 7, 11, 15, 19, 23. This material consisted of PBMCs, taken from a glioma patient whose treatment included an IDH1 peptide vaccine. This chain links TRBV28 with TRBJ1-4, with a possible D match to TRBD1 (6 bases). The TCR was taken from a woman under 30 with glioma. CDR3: CASSRSGGWEKLFF. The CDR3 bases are TGTGCCAGCAGTCGGTCGGGGGGCTGGGAAAAACTGTTTTTT.